Below, 8 T cell receptor beta chains from the same sample are listed, as sequenced in a study of T cell repertoires in cytomegalovirus infection. In TCRdb, the reads were re-called with MiXCR into one record per CDR3 protein. The table has approximately 910,000 distinct CDR3 sequences, approximately 30% seen once. The antigens these receptors bind are not known. The starting material was cultured CD8+ T cells from PBMCs, obtained from culture after CMV antigen stimulation. The receptors derive from a human donor in good health (CMV status not recorded). Some clones in this sample may be carry-over from other donors' samples.

The V call is TRBV10-3, the J call TRBJ1-2; perhaps TRBD1 as D (5 bases). CDR3 length: 13 residues. The V and J ends lost 8 bases and 6 bases respectively, with 16 bases between them. Germline V gene sequence: CDR1 ENHRY, CDR2 SYGVKD. The chain's CDR3 is CAIPGPRVDGYTF. Here the CDR3 DNA reads TGTGCCATCCCGGGACCTAGGGTTGATGGCTACACCTTC.

CDR3: CAISEYGSATSGNTIYF. In DNA, the CDR3 is TGTGCCATCAGTGAGTACGGCTCAGCTACCTCTGGAAACACCATATATTTT. The V call is TRBV10-3, the J call TRBJ1-3; no clear D. The CDR3 has 17 amino acids. In germline, CDR1 is ENHRY, CDR2 SYGVKD. V lost 1 base, J lost 0 bases, and 13 bases lay in between.

This clonotype was observed a single time. The V call is TRBV28, the J call TRBJ1-5; 9 bases agree with TRBD1. CDR1 is MDHEN, CDR2 SYDVKM, per germline. The CDR3 has 18 amino acids. The J segment lost 0 bases and the V segment lost 6 bases, leaving 12 bases of the junction unmatched. The CDR3 reads CASRTDRGTVYSNQPQHF. DNA of the CDR3: TGTGCCAGCAGAACCGACAGGGGGACAGTTTATAGCAATCAGCCCCAGCATTTT.

V usage is TRBV3-1 and J usage is TRBJ2-7; no clear D. This CDR3 contains 12 residues. V was cut by 1 base and J by 5 bases, with 6 bases left in between. Germline CDR1 and CDR2: LGHDT and YNNKEL (reference sequence). The CDR3 reads CASSQGGNEQYV. CDR3 in DNA: TGTGCCAGCAGCCAAGGCGGTAACGAGCAGTACGTC.

This clonotype showed up many times. The chain is built from TRBV7-2 and TRBJ1-5; 9 positions agree with TRBD1. Germline V gene lookup returns CDR1 SGHTA and CDR2 FQGNSA. The V and J ends lost 2 bases and 6 bases, in that order; junction bases with no gene match: 5. The CDR3 contains 15 residues. The CDR3 spells CASSLNRGQFQPQHF. DNA of the CDR3: TGTGCCAGCAGCTTAAACAGGGGGCAGTTTCAGCCCCAGCATTTT.

The DNA for the CDR3 is TGTGCCAGCAGCGACCAAACACGGCAGGGGGCGTACACTGAAGCTTTCTTT. Its translation is CASSDQTRQGAYTEAFF. This chain joins TRBV11-1 and TRBJ1-1; TRBD1 aligns across 8 bases. The CDR3 length is 17 residues. Germline V CDR1 and CDR2: SGHAT, FQDESV (reference sequence). The trim removed 5 bases at V and 3 bases at J, leaving 14 bases unmatched.

The chain uses TRBV5-1 and TRBJ2-1; 9 bases match TRBD2. The CDR3 extends over 12 amino acids. In germline, CDR1 is SGHRS, CDR2 YFSETQ. Trimming took 7 bases from V and 8 from J; bases not matched to a gene: 4. This chain's CDR3 is CASWTSVDEQFF. The DNA of the CDR3 is TGCGCCAGCTGGACTAGCGTAGATGAGCAGTTCTTC.

This rearrangement joins TRBV27 to TRBJ2-7; D ambiguous. V was trimmed by 0 bases and J by 3 bases, leaving 6 bases between them. The CDR3 loop spans 13 amino acids. The germline V gene has CDR1 MNHEY and CDR2 SMNVEV (reference sequence). The CDR3 protein is CASSLSQNYEQYV. Here the CDR3 DNA reads TGTGCCAGCAGTTTATCCCAGAACTACGAGCAGTACGTC.